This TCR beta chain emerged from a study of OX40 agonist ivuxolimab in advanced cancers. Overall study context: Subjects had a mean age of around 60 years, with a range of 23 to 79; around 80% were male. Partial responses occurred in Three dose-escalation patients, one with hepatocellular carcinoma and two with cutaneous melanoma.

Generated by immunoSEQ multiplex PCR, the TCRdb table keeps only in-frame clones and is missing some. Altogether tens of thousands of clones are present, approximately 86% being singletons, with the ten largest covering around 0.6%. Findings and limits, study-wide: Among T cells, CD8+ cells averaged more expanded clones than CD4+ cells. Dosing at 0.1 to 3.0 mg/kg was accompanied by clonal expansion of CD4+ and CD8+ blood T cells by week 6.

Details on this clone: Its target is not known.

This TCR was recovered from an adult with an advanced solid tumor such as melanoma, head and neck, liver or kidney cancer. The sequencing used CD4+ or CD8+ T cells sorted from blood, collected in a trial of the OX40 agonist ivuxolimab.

The CDR3 DNA is TGTGCCAGCAGCCAAGGGGGGGTCGGCTACACCTTC. This codes for CASSQGGVGYTF. This chain uses TRBV14 with TRBJ1-2, with D maybe TRBD1 (5 bases). V lost 1 base to trimming and J lost 8 bases, with 8 bases between them. The CDR3 has 12 residues. Per the germline V gene, CDR1 is SGHDN and CDR2 is FVKESK.